The clone carrying this T cell receptor (beta chain) appeared once. Its antigen is undetermined. Single viable CD3+CD4+CD8-CD45RO+ cells were sorted as the memory CD4+ T cells. CMV serostatus came from serum IgG against pp150, pp28, p38, p52. Germline CDR1 SGHNT, CDR2 YYREEE (reference sequence). J lost 4 bases, V lost 4 bases, and 11 bases had no gene match. This CDR3 has 16 amino acids. These data originate in a study of memory CD4+ T cells and cytomegalovirus serostatus. Points from the study as a whole: Median bootstrapped AUC for CMV status was just under 0.97 originally, about 0.9 US-trained. 67 of 164 known CMV-associated TCRbeta sequences appeared in CD4+ memory.

TCRdb keeps only in-frame clones here, not all; method: immunoSEQ multiplex PCR. The table records tens of thousands of clones, roughly 78% of them present only once. Sequenced material: memory CD4+ T cells from blood. The rearrangement uses TRBV5-4 and TRBJ1-1; 9 nucleotides align to TRBD1. The sequence was obtained from an adult in good health and CMV-seronegative. CDR3 loop: CASSPGGGQGSTEAFF. The CDR3 bases are TGTGCCAGCAGCCCGGGGGGAGGACAGGGGAGCACTGAAGCTTTCTTT.